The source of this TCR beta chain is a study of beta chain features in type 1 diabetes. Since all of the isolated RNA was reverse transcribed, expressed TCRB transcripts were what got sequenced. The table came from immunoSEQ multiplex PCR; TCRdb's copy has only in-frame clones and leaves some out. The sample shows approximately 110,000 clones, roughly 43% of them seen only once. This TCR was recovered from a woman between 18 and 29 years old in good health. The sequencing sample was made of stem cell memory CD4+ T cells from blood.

The CDR3 is CASSLTGLYEQYF. In DNA, the CDR3 is TGCGCCAGCAGCCTCACAGGGCTCTACGAGCAGTACTTC. The chain joins TRBV5-1 to TRBJ2-7; TRBD1 is a possible D gene (6 bases). Per germline, CDR1 SGHRS and CDR2 YFSETQ. V lost 4 bases and J lost 3, with 11 bases in between. This CDR3 is 13 amino acids long.